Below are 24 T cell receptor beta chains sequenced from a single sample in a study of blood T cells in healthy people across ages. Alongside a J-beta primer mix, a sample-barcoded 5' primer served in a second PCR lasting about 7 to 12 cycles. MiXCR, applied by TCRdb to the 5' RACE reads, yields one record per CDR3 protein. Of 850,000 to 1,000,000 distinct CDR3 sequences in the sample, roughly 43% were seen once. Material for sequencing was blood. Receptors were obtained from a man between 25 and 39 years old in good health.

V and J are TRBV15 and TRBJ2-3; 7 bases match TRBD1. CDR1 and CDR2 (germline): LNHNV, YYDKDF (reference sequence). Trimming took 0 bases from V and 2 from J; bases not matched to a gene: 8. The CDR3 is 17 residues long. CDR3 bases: TGTGCCACCAGCAGAGATCTGGGGACAGTCCCCACAGATACGCAGTATTTT. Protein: CATSRDLGTVPTDTQYF.

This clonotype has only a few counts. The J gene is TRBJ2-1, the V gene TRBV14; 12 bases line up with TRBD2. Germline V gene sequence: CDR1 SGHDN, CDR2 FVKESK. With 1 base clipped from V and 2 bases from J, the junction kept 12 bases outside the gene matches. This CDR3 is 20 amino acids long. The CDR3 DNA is TGTGCCAGCAGCCAAGTAATCCGGCTAGCGGGGGGGCGAACCTACAATGAGCAGTTCTTC. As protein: CASSQVIRLAGGRTYNEQFF.

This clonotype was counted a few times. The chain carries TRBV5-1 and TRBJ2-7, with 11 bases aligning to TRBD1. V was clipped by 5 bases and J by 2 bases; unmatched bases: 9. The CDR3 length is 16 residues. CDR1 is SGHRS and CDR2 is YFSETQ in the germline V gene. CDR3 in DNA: TGCGCCAGCAGTTTAGTCCCGGGACAGGGGGCCTACGAGCAGTACTTC. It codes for CASSLVPGQGAYEQYF.

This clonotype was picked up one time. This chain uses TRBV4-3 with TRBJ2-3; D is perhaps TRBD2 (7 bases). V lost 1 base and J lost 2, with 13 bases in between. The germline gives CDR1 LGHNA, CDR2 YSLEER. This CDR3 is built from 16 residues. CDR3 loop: CASSQAAGATTDTQYF. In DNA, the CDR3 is TGCGCCAGCAGCCAAGCCGCGGGGGCCACCACAGATACGCAGTATTTT.

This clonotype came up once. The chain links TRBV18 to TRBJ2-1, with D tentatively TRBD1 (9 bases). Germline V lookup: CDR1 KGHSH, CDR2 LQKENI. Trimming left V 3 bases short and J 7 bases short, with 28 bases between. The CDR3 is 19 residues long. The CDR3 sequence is CASSPDRGSGAGAGNEQFF. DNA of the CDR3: TGTGCCAGCTCACCGGACAGGGGTAGTGGAGCGGGGGCTGGGAATGAGCAGTTCTTC.

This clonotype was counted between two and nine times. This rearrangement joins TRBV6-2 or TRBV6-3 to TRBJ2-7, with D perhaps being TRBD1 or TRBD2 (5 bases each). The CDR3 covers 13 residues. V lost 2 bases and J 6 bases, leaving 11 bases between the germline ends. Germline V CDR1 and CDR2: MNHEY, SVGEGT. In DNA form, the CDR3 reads TGTGCCAGCAGTTACGAGACGGGGCTCGAGCAGTACTTC. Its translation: CASSYETGLEQYF.

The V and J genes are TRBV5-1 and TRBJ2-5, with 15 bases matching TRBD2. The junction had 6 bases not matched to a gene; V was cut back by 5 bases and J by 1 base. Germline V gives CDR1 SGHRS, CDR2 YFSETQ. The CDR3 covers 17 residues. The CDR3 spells CASSLGTSGGSQETQYF. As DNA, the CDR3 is TGCGCCAGCAGTTTAGGGACTAGCGGGGGGTCCCAAGAGACCCAGTACTTC.

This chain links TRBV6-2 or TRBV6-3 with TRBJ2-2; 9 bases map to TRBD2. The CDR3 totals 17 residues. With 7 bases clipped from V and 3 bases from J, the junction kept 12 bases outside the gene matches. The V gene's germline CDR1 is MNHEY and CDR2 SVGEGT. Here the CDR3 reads CASTQTSGRFHTGELFF. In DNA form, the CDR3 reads TGTGCCAGCACCCAGACTAGCGGACGCTTTCACACCGGGGAGCTGTTTTTT.

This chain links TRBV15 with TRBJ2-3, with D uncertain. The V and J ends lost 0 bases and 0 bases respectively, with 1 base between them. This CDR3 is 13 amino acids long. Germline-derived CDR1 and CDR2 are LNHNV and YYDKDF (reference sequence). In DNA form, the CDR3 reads TGTGCCACCAGCAGAGAAAGCACAGATACGCAGTATTTT. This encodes CATSRESTDTQYF.

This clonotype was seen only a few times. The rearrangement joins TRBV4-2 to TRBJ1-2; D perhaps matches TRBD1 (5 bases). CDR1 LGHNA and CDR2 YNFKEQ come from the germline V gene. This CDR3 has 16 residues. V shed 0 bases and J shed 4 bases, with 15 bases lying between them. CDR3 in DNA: TGTGCCAGCAGCCAAGATAGGTTGGGACCCTCCTATGGCTACACCTTC. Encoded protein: CASSQDRLGPSYGYTF.

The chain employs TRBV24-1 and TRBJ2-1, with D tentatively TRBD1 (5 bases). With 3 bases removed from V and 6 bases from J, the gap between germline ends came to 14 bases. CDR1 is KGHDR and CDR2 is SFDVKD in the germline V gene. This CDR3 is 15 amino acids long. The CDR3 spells CATSDEQRRGNEQFF. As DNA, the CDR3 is TGTGCCACCAGTGATGAACAGCGAAGGGGCAATGAGCAGTTCTTC.

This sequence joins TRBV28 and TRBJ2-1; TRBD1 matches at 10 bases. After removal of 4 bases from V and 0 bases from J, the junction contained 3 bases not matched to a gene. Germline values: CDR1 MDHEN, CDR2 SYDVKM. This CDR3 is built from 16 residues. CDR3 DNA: TGTGCCAGCAGTTCAGGGGACAGGGGCTCCTACAATGAGCAGTTCTTC. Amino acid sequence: CASSSGDRGSYNEQFF.

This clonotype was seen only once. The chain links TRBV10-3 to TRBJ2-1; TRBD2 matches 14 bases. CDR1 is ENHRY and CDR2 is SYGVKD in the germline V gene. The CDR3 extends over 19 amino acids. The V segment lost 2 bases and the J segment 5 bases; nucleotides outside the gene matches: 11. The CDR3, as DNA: TGTGCCATCAGTGAGCCAGTAAGCAGACTAGCGGGAGGGGACAATGAGCAGTTCTTC. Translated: CAISEPVSRLAGGDNEQFF.

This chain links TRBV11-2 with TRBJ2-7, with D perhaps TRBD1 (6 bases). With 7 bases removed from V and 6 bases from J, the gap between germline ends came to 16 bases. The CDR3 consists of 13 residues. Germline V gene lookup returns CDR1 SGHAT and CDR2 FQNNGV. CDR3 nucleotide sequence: TGTGCCAGCAACGGACAGAAGGACATCGAGCAGTACTTC. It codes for CASNGQKDIEQYF.

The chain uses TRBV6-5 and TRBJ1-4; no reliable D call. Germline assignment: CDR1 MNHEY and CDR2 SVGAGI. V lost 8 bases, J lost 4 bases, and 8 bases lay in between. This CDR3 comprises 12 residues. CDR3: CASRGFNEKLFF. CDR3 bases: TGTGCCAGCCGGGGTTTTAATGAAAAACTGTTTTTT.

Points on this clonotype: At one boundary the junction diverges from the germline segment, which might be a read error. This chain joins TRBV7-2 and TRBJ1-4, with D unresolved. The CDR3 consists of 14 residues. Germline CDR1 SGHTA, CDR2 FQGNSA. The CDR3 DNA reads TGTGCCAGCAGCTTACGGCGGACTAACGAAAATCTGTTTTTT. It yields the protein CASSLRRTNENLFF. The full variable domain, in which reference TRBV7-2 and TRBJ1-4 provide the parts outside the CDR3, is GAGVSQSPSNKVTEKGKDVELRCDPISGHTALYWYRQSLGQGLEFLIYFQGNSAPDKSGLPSDRFSAERTGGSVSTLTIQRTQQEDSAVYLCASSLRRTNENLFFGSGTQLSVL.

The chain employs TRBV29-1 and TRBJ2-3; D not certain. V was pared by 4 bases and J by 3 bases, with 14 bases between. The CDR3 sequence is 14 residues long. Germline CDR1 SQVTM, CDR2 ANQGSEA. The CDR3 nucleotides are TGCAGCGTTGTCGTGTCTAGAGCGACAGATACGCAGTATTTT. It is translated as CSVVVSRATDTQYF.

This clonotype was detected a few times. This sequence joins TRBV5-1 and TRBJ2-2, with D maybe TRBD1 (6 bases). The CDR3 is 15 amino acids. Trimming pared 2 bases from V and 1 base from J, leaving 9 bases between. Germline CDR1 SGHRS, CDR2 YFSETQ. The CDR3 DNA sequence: TGCGCCAGCAGCTTCGTACAGGGGAACACCGGGGAGCTGTTTTTT. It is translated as CASSFVQGNTGELFF.

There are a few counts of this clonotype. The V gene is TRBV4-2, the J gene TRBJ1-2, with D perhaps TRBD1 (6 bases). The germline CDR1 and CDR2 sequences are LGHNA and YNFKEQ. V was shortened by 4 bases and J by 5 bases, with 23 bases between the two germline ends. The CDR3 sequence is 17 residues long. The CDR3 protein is CASSPTGTDDRYYGYTF. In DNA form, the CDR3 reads TGTGCCAGCAGCCCCACAGGGACGGACGACAGATATTATGGCTACACCTTC.

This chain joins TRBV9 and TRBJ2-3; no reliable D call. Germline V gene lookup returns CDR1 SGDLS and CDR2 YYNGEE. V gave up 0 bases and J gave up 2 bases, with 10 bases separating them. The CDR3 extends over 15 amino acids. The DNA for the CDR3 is TGTGCCAGCAGCGTAGGCCTGGCTGCCACAGATACGCAGTATTTT. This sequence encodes CASSVGLAATDTQYF.

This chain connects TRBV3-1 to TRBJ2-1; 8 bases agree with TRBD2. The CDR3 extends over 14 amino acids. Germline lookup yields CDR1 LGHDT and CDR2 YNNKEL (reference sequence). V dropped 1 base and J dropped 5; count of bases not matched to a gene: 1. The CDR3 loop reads CASSQGLAHNEQFF. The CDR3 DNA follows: TGTGCCAGCAGCCAAGGACTAGCGCACAATGAGCAGTTCTTC.

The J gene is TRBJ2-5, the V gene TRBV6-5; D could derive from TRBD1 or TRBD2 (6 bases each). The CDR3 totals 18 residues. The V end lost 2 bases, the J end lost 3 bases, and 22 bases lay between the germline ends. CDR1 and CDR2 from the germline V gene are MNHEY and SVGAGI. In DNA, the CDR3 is TGTGCCAGCAGTTACGGAGGGTGGGGGCCTAGAAATGAAGAGACCCAGTACTTC. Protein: CASSYGGWGPRNEETQYF.

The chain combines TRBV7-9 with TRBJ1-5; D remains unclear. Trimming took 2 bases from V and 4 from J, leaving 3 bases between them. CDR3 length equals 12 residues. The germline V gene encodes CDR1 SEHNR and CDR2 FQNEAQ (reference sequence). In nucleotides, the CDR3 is TGTGCCAGCAGCTTAACGAATCAGCCCCAGCATTTT. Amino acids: CASSLTNQPQHF.

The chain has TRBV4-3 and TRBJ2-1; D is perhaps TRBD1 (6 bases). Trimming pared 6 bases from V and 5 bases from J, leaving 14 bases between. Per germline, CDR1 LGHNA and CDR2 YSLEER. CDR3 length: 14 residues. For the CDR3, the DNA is TGCGCCAGCAGTCGCATGGACAGCAACAATGAGCAGTTCTTC. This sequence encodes CASSRMDSNNEQFF.